This TCR beta chain derives from a study of radiation and T cells in renal cell carcinoma. Points from the study as a whole: From baseline, blood top tumor clonotypes peaked at 2 weeks post-radiation.

Here immunoSEQ multiplex PCR was the method, and the copy in TCRdb shows in-frame clones only, minus some. Counted here are around 170,000 clones, around 90% occurring once; the ten biggest clones make up around 11%. Time point defined: blood 4 weeks post-SBRT, at nephrectomy. Noted treatment: 15 Gy SBRT to primary tumor, nephrectomy 4 weeks later. Nephrectomy followed 15 Gy stereotactic body radiation by 4 weeks. Radiation-treated patients gave blood at baseline, week 2 and week 4. For this clone: What it recognizes is unknown.

Trimming removed 3 bases at V and 2 bases at J, with 15 bases between. The length of the CDR3 is 17 residues. Germline assignment: CDR1 SGHRS and CDR2 YFSETQ. This sequence originates from a woman aged 45-65 years with renal cell carcinoma. The chain is built from TRBV5-1 and TRBJ1-6; D unresolved. The starting material was blood, obtained from a patient whose treatment included radiotherapy and nephrectomy. The CDR3: CASSSDPSGAYNSPLHF. In DNA form, the CDR3 reads TGCGCCAGCAGCTCAGATCCTTCTGGGGCCTATAATTCACCCCTCCACTTT.